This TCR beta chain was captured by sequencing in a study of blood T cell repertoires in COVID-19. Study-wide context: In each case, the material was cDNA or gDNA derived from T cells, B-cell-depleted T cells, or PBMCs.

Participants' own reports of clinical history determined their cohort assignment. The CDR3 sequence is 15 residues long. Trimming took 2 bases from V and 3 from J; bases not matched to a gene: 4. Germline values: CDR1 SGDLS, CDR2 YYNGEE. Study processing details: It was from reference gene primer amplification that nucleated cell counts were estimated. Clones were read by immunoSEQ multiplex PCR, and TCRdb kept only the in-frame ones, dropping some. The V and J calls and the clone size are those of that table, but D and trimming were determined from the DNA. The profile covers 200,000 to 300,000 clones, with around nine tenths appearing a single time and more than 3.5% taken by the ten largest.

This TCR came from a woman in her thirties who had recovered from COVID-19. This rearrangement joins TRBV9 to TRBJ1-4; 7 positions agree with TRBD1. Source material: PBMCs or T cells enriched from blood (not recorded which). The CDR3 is CASSVGTVANEKLFF. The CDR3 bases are TGTGCCAGCAGCGTCGGGACAGTCGCTAATGAAAAACTGTTTTTT.